A selection of T cell receptor beta chains follows, all from one sample in a study of T cell repertoires in cytomegalovirus infection. TCRdb passed the reads through MiXCR, listing each CDR3 protein once. The table includes 900,000 to 950,000 distinct CDR3 sequences, roughly 30% detected once. These receptors lack a known antigen. This specimen was cultured CD8+ T cells from PBMCs, taken from culture after CMV antigen stimulation. The receptors here all came from a human donor in good health (CMV status not recorded). Some clones in this sample may be carry-over from other donors' samples. CDR3s include the opening cysteine and the closing phenylalanine or tryptophan. A D gene is named only where the DNA matches it firmly. Clone size is not always given. Where it is, it says once, few, many or a class for expanded clones.

clone_size: .; d_call: TRBD1; v_call: TRBV11-1; j_call: TRBJ2-7; cdr3_nt: TGTGCCAGCGGGGGACAGGGTAGGAACGAGCAGTACTTC; cdr3_aa: CASGGQGRNEQYF
clone_size: few; d_call: .; v_call: TRBV28; j_call: TRBJ2-2; cdr3_nt: TGTGCCAGTCAGTTTATGCTAGTCGGCGGGGAGCTGTTTTTT; cdr3_aa: CASQFMLVGGELFF
clone_size: .; d_call: TRBD1; v_call: TRBV27; j_call: TRBJ2-1; cdr3_nt: TGTGCCAGCAGTCACCTAGGGGACAGGGTTTACAATGAGCAGTTCTTC; cdr3_aa: CASSHLGDRVYNEQFF
clone_size: .; d_call: .; v_call: TRBV11-3; j_call: TRBJ1-1; cdr3_nt: TGTGCCAGCAGCTCGAGATTTGAGGACCGGGTTAGCTTT; cdr3_aa: CASSSRFEDRVSF
clone_size: few; d_call: TRBD1; v_call: TRBV7-9; j_call: TRBJ2-7; cdr3_nt: TGTGCCAGCAGCGTACAGGGGGCCTACGAGCAGTACTTC; cdr3_aa: CASSVQGAYEQYF
clone_size: .; d_call: .; v_call: TRBV27; j_call: TRBJ2-1; cdr3_nt: TGTGCCAGCACCCCTGGGGGCGGTTTCATTGAGCAGTTCTTC; cdr3_aa: CASTPGGGFIEQFF
clone_size: many; d_call: .; v_call: TRBV7-2; j_call: TRBJ1-2; cdr3_nt: TGTGCCAGCAGCTTAGCCCCTGCTCCCGCCGCCTTTGGGGGCTACACCTTC; cdr3_aa: CASSLAPAPAAFGGYTF
clone_size: .; d_call: .; v_call: TRBV7-9; j_call: TRBJ2-7; cdr3_nt: TGTGCTAGCAGCTTAGCCTTCGGCAACGAGCAGTACTTC; cdr3_aa: CASSLAFGNEQYF
clone_size: once; d_call: .; v_call: TRBV6-2/TRBV6-3; j_call: TRBJ2-1; cdr3_nt: TGTGCCAGCAGTTTCATTCGTCCCCACAATGAGCAGTTCTTC; cdr3_aa: CASSFIRPHNEQFF
clone_size: .; d_call: .; v_call: TRBV6-5; j_call: TRBJ1-5; cdr3_nt: TGTGCCAGCAGTTACCCCACGGGACGGGATAAAACTCAGCATTTT; cdr3_aa: CASSYPTGRDKTQHF
clone_size: .; d_call: TRBD1; v_call: TRBV5-6; j_call: TRBJ2-2; cdr3_nt: TGTGCCAGCAACTTACAGGGGTCCTCGAGCACCGGGGAGCTGTTTTTT; cdr3_aa: CASNLQGSSSTGELFF
clone_size: .; d_call: TRBD1; v_call: TRBV4-1; j_call: TRBJ2-5; cdr3_nt: TGCGCCAGCAGCCAAGATATTGGGACAGGCGGTGAGACCCAGTACTTC; cdr3_aa: CASSQDIGTGGETQYF
clone_size: .; d_call: TRBD2; v_call: TRBV6-2/TRBV6-3; j_call: TRBJ2-1; cdr3_nt: TGTGCCAGCGGGGATAGCGGGGGTTACAATGAGCAGTTCTTC; cdr3_aa: CASGDSGGYNEQFF
clone_size: many; d_call: .; v_call: TRBV7-8; j_call: TRBJ2-1; cdr3_nt: TGTGCCAGCAGCTTTCCCACCAGCGGAGACTTCAATGAGCAGTTCTTC; cdr3_aa: CASSFPTSGDFNEQFF
clone_size: few; d_call: TRBD1; v_call: TRBV6-1; j_call: TRBJ1-4; cdr3_nt: TGTGCCAGCAGTCCCGACAGGGTAGATGAAAAACTGTTTTTT; cdr3_aa: CASSPDRVDEKLFF